These 13 T cell receptor beta chains were sequenced from one sample in a study of blood T cells in healthy people across ages. Primers used in a second PCR of roughly 6 to 12 cycles were a sample-barcoded 5' primer and a J-beta primer mix. MiXCR was run by TCRdb on the 5' RACE reads, yielding one entry per CDR3 protein. The profile covers 600,000 to 900,000 distinct CDR3 sequences, with around 24% appearing a single time and 2.5% to 3.5% taken by the ten largest. A further study also used this sample, focusing on T cells of mothers and their children.

Sequenced input: blood. The receptors were gathered from a boy younger than 18 in good health.

The chain recombines TRBV18 with TRBJ2-7; no reliable D call. Trimming stripped 4 bases from V and 5 bases from J, with 9 bases between. This CDR3 has 12 amino acids. CDR1 and CDR2 (germline): KGHSH, LQKENI. CDR3 DNA: TGTGCCAGCTCACTAGTTTTCGACGAGCAGTACTTC. Its protein product is CASSLVFDEQYF.

The V and J genes are TRBV7-9 and TRBJ2-1; 11 nucleotides align to TRBD2. Germline V CDR1 and CDR2: SEHNR, FQNEAQ (reference sequence). J gave up 7 bases and V 5 bases, and 13 bases lay outside the gene matches. This CDR3 has 17 amino acids. The CDR3 DNA reads as TGTGCCAGCAGCCCCCCTACCGGGACTAGCGGAGCTAATGAGCAGTTCTTC. This encodes CASSPPTGTSGANEQFF.

This clonotype came up many times. The chain couples TRBV15 to TRBJ2-5; D gene ambiguous. Germline values: CDR1 LNHNV, CDR2 YYDKDF (reference sequence). The V gene lost 0 bases and the J gene lost 5 bases, with 4 bases spanning the gap. This CDR3 is built from 12 residues. The CDR3 loop is CATSRDTETQYF. CDR3 DNA: TGTGCCACCAGCAGAGATACCGAGACCCAGTACTTC.

In its sample, this clonotype was seen a few times. The rearrangement links TRBV6-1 to TRBJ1-1; D unclear. Germline V gene data show CDR1 as MNHNS and CDR2 as SASEGT. Trimming left V 6 bases short and J 1 base short, with 12 bases between. The CDR3 contains 14 residues. The CDR3 reads CASSRWRSNTEAFF. Written as DNA, the CDR3 is TGTGCCAGCAGCAGGTGGAGGTCGAACACTGAAGCTTTCTTT.

This clonotype has more than one count but fewer than ten. The chain combines TRBV6-2 or TRBV6-3 with TRBJ2-5; 14 nucleotides agree with TRBD2. This CDR3 spans 18 amino acids. Germline assignment: CDR1 MNHEY and CDR2 SVGEGT. With 5 bases clipped from V and 2 bases from J, the junction kept 10 bases outside the gene matches. CDR3 nucleotides: TGTGCCAGCAGTAATGAGAGACTAGCGGGGGGGTCTCAAGAGACCCAGTACTTC. It specifies CASSNERLAGGSQETQYF.

This clonotype was counted between two and nine times. The chain recombines TRBV5-1 with TRBJ2-5, with 7 nucleotides matching TRBD2. With 4 bases clipped from V and 1 base from J, the junction kept 10 bases outside the gene matches. This CDR3 has 16 residues. The germline CDR1 and CDR2 sequences are SGHRS and YFSETQ. The CDR3 spells CASSVSSPGGQETQYF. CDR3 bases: TGCGCCAGCAGCGTCTCCTCGCCGGGAGGCCAAGAGACCCAGTACTTC. Full variable domain (rest looked up from reference TRBV5-1 and TRBJ2-5): KAGVTQTPRYLIKTRGQQVTLSCSPISGHRSVSWYQQTPGQGLQFLFEYFSETQRNKGNFPGRFSGRQFSNSRSEMNVSTLELGDSALYLCASSVSSPGGQETQYFGPGTRLLVL.

This clonotype was counted between two and nine times. J is TRBJ2-5 and V is TRBV3-1; D gene unclear. The V end was cut by 2 bases, the J end by 2 bases, with 9 bases between. The germline CDR1 and CDR2 sequences are LGHDT and YNNKEL (reference sequence). This CDR3 spans 14 amino acids. In DNA form, the CDR3 reads TGTGCCAGCAGCCAAAGCGAGGTTCAAGAGACCCAGTACTTC. Amino acids: CASSQSEVQETQYF.

The V and J genes are TRBV23-1 and TRBJ2-4; D unclear. TRBV23-1 is identified as an open reading frame with a role that is uncertain. The CDR3 consists of 13 residues. V was trimmed by 1 base and J by 7 bases, leaving 8 bases between them. CDR3 protein: CASSQWGRNIQYF. DNA of the CDR3: TGCGCCAGCAGTCAATGGGGTAGGAACATTCAGTACTTC.

This rearrangement joins TRBV5-5 to TRBJ1-1; no clear D gene. V was shortened by 4 bases and J by 6 bases, with 16 bases between the two germline ends. CDR1 SGHKS and CDR2 YYEKEE come from the germline V gene (reference sequence). CDR3 length equals 14 residues. The DNA of the CDR3 is TGTGCCAGCAGCCCTTATTTGGGCCACCCTGAAGCTTTCTTT. The encoded protein is CASSPYLGHPEAFF.

The genes are TRBV7-3 and TRBJ1-1; D may be TRBD1 (5 bases). This CDR3 region has 14 residues. Per germline, CDR1 SGHTA and CDR2 FQGTGA. V gave up 5 bases and J gave up 2 bases, with 12 bases separating them. The CDR3 DNA follows: TGTGCCAGCAGCCGATGGGGGGGAAACACTGAAGCTTTCTTT. It is translated as CASSRWGGNTEAFF.

The chain combines TRBV2 with TRBJ1-2; unclear D gene. The CDR3 totals 15 residues. The germline gives CDR1 SNHLY, CDR2 FYNNEI. Trimming left V 5 bases short and J 0 bases short, with 13 bases between. The CDR3 coding sequence is TGTGCCAGCAGTCCGATGACGGCCGCTAACTATGGCTACACCTTC. Protein sequence: CASSPMTAANYGYTF. The whole variable domain, filled in from reference TRBV2 and TRBJ1-2, reads EPEVTQTPSHQVTQMGQEVILRCVPISNHLYFYWYRQILGQKVEFLVSFYNNEISEKSEIFDDQFSVERPDGSNFTLKIRSTKLEDSAMYFCASSPMTAANYGYTFGSGTRLTVV.

The chain has TRBV10-1 and TRBJ2-5; D not resolved. The J call is in doubt because the DNA end fits TRBJ2-7 better. The V gene's germline CDR1 is WNHNN and CDR2 SYGVQD (reference sequence). The length of the CDR3 is 12 residues. The CDR3 DNA sequence: TGCGCCAGCAGTGAAAACCGGCACGAGCAGTACTTC. Encoded protein: CASSENRHEQYF.

As for this clonotype: Mismatch with germline at one junction end may stem from a read error. This chain joins TRBV3-1 and TRBJ2-3; 12 nucleotides line up with TRBD2. Germline assignment: CDR1 LGHDT and CDR2 YNNKEL (reference sequence). CDR3 size: 14 residues. In DNA, the CDR3 is TGTGCCAGCAGCCAAGAAGGACTAGCGGGGCCCCTCCGGTTT. Its translation is CASSQEGLAGPLRF.